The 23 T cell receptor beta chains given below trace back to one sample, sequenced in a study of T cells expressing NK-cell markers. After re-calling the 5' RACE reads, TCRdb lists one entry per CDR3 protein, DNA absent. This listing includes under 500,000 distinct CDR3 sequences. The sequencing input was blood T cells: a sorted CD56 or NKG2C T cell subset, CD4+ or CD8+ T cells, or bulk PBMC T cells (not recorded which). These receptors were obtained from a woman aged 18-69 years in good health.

The CDR3 loop is CASSEWSQETQYF. J is TRBJ2-5 and V is TRBV25-1. The length of the CDR3 is 13 residues. From germline, CDR1 is MGHDK and CDR2 SYGVNS.

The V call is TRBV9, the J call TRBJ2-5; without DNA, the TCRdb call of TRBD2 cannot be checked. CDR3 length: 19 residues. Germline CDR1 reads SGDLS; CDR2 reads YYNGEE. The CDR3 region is CASSVGPQGLAGDEETQYF.

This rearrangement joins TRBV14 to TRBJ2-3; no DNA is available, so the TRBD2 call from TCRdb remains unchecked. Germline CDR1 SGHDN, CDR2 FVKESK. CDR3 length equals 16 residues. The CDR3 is CASSRPLAGRSDTQYF.

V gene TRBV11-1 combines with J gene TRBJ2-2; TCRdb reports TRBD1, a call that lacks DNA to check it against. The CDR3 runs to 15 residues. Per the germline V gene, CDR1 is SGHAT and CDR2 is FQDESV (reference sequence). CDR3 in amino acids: CASSRRTGNTGELFF. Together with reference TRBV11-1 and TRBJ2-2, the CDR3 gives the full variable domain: EAEVAQSPRYKITEKSQAVAFWCDPISGHATLYWYRQILGQGPELLVQFQDESVVDDSQLPKDRFSAERLKGVDSTLKIQPAELGDSAMYLCASSRRTGNTGELFFGEGSRLTVL.

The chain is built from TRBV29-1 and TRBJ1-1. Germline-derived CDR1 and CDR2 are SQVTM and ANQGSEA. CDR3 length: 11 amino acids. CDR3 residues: CSVAVYTEAFF.

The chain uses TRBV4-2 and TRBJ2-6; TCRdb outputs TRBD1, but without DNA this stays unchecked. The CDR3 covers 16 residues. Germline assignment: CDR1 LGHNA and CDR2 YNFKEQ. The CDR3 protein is CASSLRDDSGANVLTF.

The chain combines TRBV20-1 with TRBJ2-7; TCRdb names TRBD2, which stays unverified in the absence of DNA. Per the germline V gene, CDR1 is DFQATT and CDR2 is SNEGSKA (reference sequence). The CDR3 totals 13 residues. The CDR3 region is CSASRLAGVEQYF.

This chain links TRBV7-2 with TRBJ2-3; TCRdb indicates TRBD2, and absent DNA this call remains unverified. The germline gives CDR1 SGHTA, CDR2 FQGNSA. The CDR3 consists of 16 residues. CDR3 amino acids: CASSFRLDPHGDTQYF. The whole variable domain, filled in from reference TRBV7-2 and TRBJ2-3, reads GAGVSQSPSNKVTEKGKDVELRCDPISGHTALYWYRQSLGQGLEFLIYFQGNSAPDKSGLPSDRFSAERTGGSVSTLTIQRTQQEDSAVYLCASSFRLDPHGDTQYFGPGTRLTVL.

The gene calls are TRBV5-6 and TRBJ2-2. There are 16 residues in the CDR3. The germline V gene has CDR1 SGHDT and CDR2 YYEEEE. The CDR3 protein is CASSLYASSNTGELFF.

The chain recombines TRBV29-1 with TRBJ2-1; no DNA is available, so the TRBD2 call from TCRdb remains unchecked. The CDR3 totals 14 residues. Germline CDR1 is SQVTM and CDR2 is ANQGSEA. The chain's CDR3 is CSVGGVAGKIEQFF.

The CDR3 protein is CASSHWTGGTYNEQFF. The chain joins TRBV4-1 to TRBJ2-1; the D gene TCRdb calls, TRBD1, cannot be checked with no DNA. Germline V lookup: CDR1 MGHRA, CDR2 YSYEKL. The length of the CDR3 is 16 residues.

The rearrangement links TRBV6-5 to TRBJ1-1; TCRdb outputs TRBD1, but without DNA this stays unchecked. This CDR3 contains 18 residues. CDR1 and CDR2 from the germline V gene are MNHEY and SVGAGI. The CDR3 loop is CASSYSWAGHEVNTEAFF.

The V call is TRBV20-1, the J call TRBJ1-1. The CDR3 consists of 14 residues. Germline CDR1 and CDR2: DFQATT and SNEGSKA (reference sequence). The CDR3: CSAQTGRPNTEAFF.

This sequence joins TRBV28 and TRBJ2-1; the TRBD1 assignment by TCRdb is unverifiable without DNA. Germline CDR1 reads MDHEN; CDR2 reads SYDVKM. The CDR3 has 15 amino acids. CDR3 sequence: CASSLSDRGQGEQFF. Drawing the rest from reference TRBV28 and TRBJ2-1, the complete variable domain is DVKVTQSSRYLVKRTGEKVFLECVQDMDHENMFWYRQDPGLGLRLIYFSYDVKMKEKGDIPEGYSVSREKKERFSLILESASTNQTSMYLCASSLSDRGQGEQFFGPGTRLTVL.

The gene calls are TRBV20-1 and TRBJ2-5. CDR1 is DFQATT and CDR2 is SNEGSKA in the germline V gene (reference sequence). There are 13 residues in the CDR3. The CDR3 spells CSAESENQETQYF.

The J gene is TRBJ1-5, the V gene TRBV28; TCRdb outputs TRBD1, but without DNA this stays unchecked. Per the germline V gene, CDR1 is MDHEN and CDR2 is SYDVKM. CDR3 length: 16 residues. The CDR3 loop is CASSLAVARVRSAQHF.

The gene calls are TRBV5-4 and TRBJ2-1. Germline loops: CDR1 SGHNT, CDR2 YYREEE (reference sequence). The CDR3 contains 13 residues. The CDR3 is CASSNPSNNEQFF.

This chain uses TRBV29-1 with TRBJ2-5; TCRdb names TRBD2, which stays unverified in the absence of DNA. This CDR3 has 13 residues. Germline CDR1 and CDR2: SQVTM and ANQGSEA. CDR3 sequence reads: CSVRRSAGETQYF.

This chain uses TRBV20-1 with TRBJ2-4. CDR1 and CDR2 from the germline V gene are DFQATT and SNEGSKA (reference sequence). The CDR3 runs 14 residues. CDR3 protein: CSAREGPAKNIQYF.

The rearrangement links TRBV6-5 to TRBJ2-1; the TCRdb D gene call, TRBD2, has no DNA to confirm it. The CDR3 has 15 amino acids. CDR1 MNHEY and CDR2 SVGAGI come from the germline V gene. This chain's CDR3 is CASSWGTSGYNEQFF.

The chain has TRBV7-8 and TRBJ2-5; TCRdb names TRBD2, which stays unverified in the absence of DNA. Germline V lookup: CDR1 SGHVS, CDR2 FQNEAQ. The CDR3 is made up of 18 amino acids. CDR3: CASSFIGLAGAGQETQYF.

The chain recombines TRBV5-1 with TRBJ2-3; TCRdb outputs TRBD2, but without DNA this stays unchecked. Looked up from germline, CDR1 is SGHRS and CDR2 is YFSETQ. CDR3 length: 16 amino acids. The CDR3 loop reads CASSLILAGVGDTQYF.

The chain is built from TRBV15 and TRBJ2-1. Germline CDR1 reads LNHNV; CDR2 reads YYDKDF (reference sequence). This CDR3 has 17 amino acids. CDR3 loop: CATSREFATSAYNEQFF.